Shown below are 15 T cell receptor beta chains from a single sample sequenced in a study of cytomegalovirus exposure and HLA in healthy donors. Data came from immunoSEQ multiplex PCR; TCRdb stores just in-frame clones and leaves some out. The sample lists 90,000 to 140,000 clones, about 88% occurring once. Sequences were obtained from PBMCs. Receptors were obtained from a woman aged 18-29 years in good health and CMV-seropositive.

The CDR3 nucleotides read TGTGCCAGCAGCCGAGGACTAGCGGGATCCTACGAGCAGTACTTC. It specifies CASSRGLAGSYEQYF. The genes are TRBV7-8 and TRBJ2-7; 12 positions match TRBD2. The junction had 3 bases not matched to a gene; V was cut back by 5 bases and J by 1 base. The CDR3 contains 15 residues. The germline V gene has CDR1 SGHVS and CDR2 FQNEAQ.

The rearrangement links TRBV28 to TRBJ2-2; D is ambiguous. Looked up from germline, CDR1 is MDHEN and CDR2 is SYDVKM. CDR3 size: 13 residues. The V end was cut by 3 bases, the J end by 4 bases, with 6 bases between. CDR3 bases: TGTGCCAGCAGTTTGGTCGGCACCGGGGAGCTGTTTTTT. Translation: CASSLVGTGELFF.

The chain joins TRBV28 to TRBJ2-7, with a weak D call TRBD1 (5 bases). Germline V lookup: CDR1 MDHEN, CDR2 SYDVKM. The V gene lost 1 base and the J gene lost 0 bases, with 10 bases spanning the gap. This CDR3 has 15 residues. CDR3 nucleotides: TGTGCCAGCAGTTTATTTGTCAGGGTCTCCTACGAGCAGTACTTC. Amino acid sequence: CASSLFVRVSYEQYF.

V is TRBV6-5 and J is TRBJ2-7; possibly TRBD1 for D (6 bases). There are 13 residues in the CDR3. Trimming stripped 5 bases from V and 0 bases from J, with 8 bases between. The germline V gene encodes CDR1 MNHEY and CDR2 SVGAGI. The CDR3 loop is CASSTDSSYEQYF. The CDR3 region has the DNA TGTGCCAGCAGTACGGACAGCTCCTACGAGCAGTACTTC.

A few counts support this clone. In nucleotides, the CDR3 is TGTGCCAGCAGCTTAGTAGGCACAGGGTACAACTATGGCTACACCTTC. Protein sequence: CASSLVGTGYNYGYTF. This rearrangement joins TRBV7-9 to TRBJ1-2, with D perhaps TRBD1 (6 bases). With 1 base removed from V and 2 bases from J, the gap between germline ends came to 14 bases. This CDR3 is 16 amino acids long. CDR1 is SEHNR, CDR2 FQNEAQ, per germline (reference sequence).

The chain couples TRBV30 to TRBJ1-2; D unresolved. Germline CDR1 GTSNPN, CDR2 SVGIG (reference sequence). The CDR3 spans 10 residues. V dropped 5 bases and J dropped 8 bases, with 9 bases sitting between them. CDR3 loop: CAWESGGYTF. CDR3 nucleotides: TGTGCCTGGGAAAGCGGAGGCTACACCTTC.

This chain links TRBV4-2 with TRBJ2-1; D is perhaps TRBD1 (6 bases). The CDR3 spans 14 residues. Germline V CDR1 and CDR2: LGHNA, YNFKEQ. The V and J ends lost 3 bases and 2 bases respectively, with 8 bases between them. CDR3 loop: CASSQTGPYNEQFF. CDR3 bases: TGTGCCAGCAGCCAGACAGGACCCTACAATGAGCAGTTCTTC.

The chain links TRBV30 to TRBJ2-7, with 12 bases identical to TRBD2. The J segment lost 7 bases and the V segment lost 1 base, leaving 5 bases of the junction unmatched. This CDR3 has 14 residues. CDR1 is GTSNPN and CDR2 is SVGIG in the germline V gene (reference sequence). CDR3 amino acids: CAWSGLAGEGEQYF. In DNA, the CDR3 is TGTGCCTGGAGTGGACTAGCGGGAGAGGGTGAGCAGTACTTC.

The V call is TRBV11-2, the J call TRBJ2-7; the D gene is possibly TRBD2 (6 bases). Germline lookup yields CDR1 SGHAT and CDR2 FQNNGV. Deletions cut 3 bases from V and 6 bases from J, with 9 bases between. This CDR3 is 12 amino acids long. In DNA, the CDR3 is TGTGCCAGCAGCTTCGGAGGGGTCGAGCAGTACTTC. Translating gives CASSFGGVEQYF.

J is TRBJ1-3 and V is TRBV9; D is unclear. V shed 4 bases and J shed 0 bases, with 11 bases lying between them. Germline lookup yields CDR1 SGDLS and CDR2 YYNGEE. The CDR3 is made up of 15 amino acids. The chain's CDR3 is CASSPRLVSGNTIYF. CDR3 sequence (DNA): TGTGCCAGCAGCCCCAGACTAGTCTCTGGAAACACCATATATTTT.

V gene TRBV5-6 combines with J gene TRBJ2-5, with D possibly TRBD1 on 6 matching bases. Germline CDR1 reads SGHDT; CDR2 reads YYEEEE. CDR3 length equals 14 residues. V lost 0 bases and J lost 5, with 11 bases in between. This CDR3 reads CASSLAQGTETQYF. Written as DNA, the CDR3 is TGTGCCAGCAGCTTGGCGCAGGGGACGGAGACCCAGTACTTC.

The chain joins TRBV29-1 to TRBJ1-2; 9 positions agree with TRBD1. The CDR3 has 13 amino acids. The germline V gene has CDR1 SQVTM and CDR2 ANQGSEA. Unmatched junction bases numbered 3, after V lost 4 bases and J lost 3 bases. CDR3 coding DNA: TGCAGCGTTGGGACAGGGGTACACTATGGCTACACCTTC. Residues: CSVGTGVHYGYTF. Complete variable domain (other parts from reference TRBV29-1 and TRBJ1-2): SAVISQKPSRDICQRGTSLTIQCQVDSQVTMMFWYRQQPGQSLTLIATANQGSEATYESGFVIDKFPISRPNLTFSTLTVSNMSPEDSSIYLCSVGTGVHYGYTFGSGTRLTVV.

The chain couples TRBV5-1 to TRBJ2-3; 8 nucleotides line up with TRBD1. V lost 4 bases, J lost 2 bases, and 9 bases stayed unmatched. Germline V lookup: CDR1 SGHRS, CDR2 YFSETQ. The length of the CDR3 is 16 residues. The CDR3 loop reads CASSVTGGPFTDTQYF. The CDR3 region has the DNA TGCGCCAGCAGCGTCACAGGGGGGCCCTTCACAGATACGCAGTATTTT.

In this sample, this clone turned up a few times. The chain has TRBV19 and TRBJ1-3; the D gene is possibly TRBD1 (5 bases). V lost 0 bases, J lost 1 base, and 10 bases lay in between. The CDR3 covers 16 residues. Germline CDR1 is LNHDA and CDR2 is SQIVND (reference sequence). The CDR3 coding sequence is TGTGCCAGTAGTATAGATGCCGGGGGGTCTGGAAACACCATATATTTT. Translation gives CASSIDAGGSGNTIYF. Using reference TRBV19 and TRBJ1-3 for the parts outside the CDR3, the full variable domain is DGGITQSPKYLFRKEGQNVTLSCEQNLNHDAMYWYRQDPGQGLRLIYYSQIVNDFQKGDIAEGYSVSREKKESFPLTVTSAQKNPTAFYLCASSIDAGGSGNTIYFGEGSWLTVV.

V gene TRBV5-1 combines with J gene TRBJ2-3; 8 bases are a match to TRBD1. Per germline, CDR1 SGHRS and CDR2 YFSETQ. J gave up 2 bases and V 0 bases, and 5 bases lay outside the gene matches. CDR3 length equals 16 residues. CDR3 sequence (DNA): TGCGCCAGCAGCTTGGGGACAGGGTGGGACACAGATACGCAGTATTTT. This encodes CASSLGTGWDTDTQYF.